Sequencing of this T cell receptor (beta chain) was carried out in a study of blood T cell repertoires in COVID-19. As for the study in general: In each case, the material was cDNA or gDNA derived from T cells, B-cell-depleted T cells, or PBMCs.

Here immunoSEQ multiplex PCR was the method, and the copy in TCRdb shows in-frame clones only, minus some. The sample shows over 80,000 clones, around 90% of them seen only once. Source material: peripheral blood. This TCR was recovered from an older man with acute or convalescent COVID-19.

Here the CDR3 reads CASGLSGTSGVLETQYF. CDR3 in DNA: TGTGCTAGTGGTTTGTCAGGTACTAGCGGGGTTCTAGAGACCCAGTACTTC. The gene calls are TRBV12-5 and TRBJ2-5; 10 nucleotides agree with TRBD2. Germline V gives CDR1 LGHNT, CDR2 FRNRAP. J was trimmed by 4 bases and V by 2 bases; bases with no gene match: 10. The CDR3 runs to 17 residues.